This T cell receptor (beta chain) originates from a study of T cells in Graves' hyperthyroidism and ophthalmopathy. Across the whole study: Peripheral blood sampling occurred at initial diagnosis, before any treatment.

The CDR3 regions of TCR beta were amplified from RNA transcripts. An initial round of RT-PCR targeting the TCR CDR3 relied on the HTBI primer set. TCRdb fed the multiplex PCR reads into MiXCR, producing one record per CDR3 protein. Here the sample spans around 800,000 distinct CDR3 sequences, roughly 37% being singletons. Diagnoses were established using clinical symptoms, serum thyroxine and TRAb, thyroid ultrasound and orbital computed tomography. The PBMCs studied were ones that came from 10 ml fresh peripheral blood. CDR1 and CDR2 from the germline V gene are SGHAT and FQNNGV. The CDR3 spans 12 residues. Trimming took 11 bases from V and 4 from J, leaving 11 bases between them.

The rearrangement joins TRBV11-2 to TRBJ2-2, with D possibly matching TRBD1 (5 bases). Sample: blood. The receptor comes from a man aged 18 to 35 with Graves' hyperthyroidism. The CDR3 nucleotides are TGTGCCTCTCTAGGGGCCACCGGGGAGCTGTTTTTT. Protein product: CASLGATGELFF.